A selection of T cell receptor beta chains follows, all from one sample in a study of control samples from healthy donors and cancer patients. The protocol was immunoSEQ multiplex PCR, while the TCRdb copy is restricted to in-frame clones and leaves out a portion. This table has roughly 120,000 clones, about 93% appearing once. Input material: blood. Receptors were obtained from a man in his thirties or forties in good health. Both conserved end residues are part of each CDR3. A D gene is named only where the DNA matches it firmly. Not every row has a clone size; where given, it reads once, few, many or a size class.

size	D	V	J	DNA	CDR3
once	.	TRBV10-3	TRBJ2-2	TGTGCCATCAGTGAACCCACCGGGGAGCTGTTTTTT	CAISEPTGELFF
.	.	TRBV5-1	TRBJ2-3	TGCGCCAGCAGCCGCGTAGCAGATACGCAGTATTTT	CASSRVADTQYF
once	.	TRBV5-1	TRBJ1-5	TGCGCCAGCAGCTTGGATCCGGCCGCGGGGGGAGAGCCCCAGCATTTT	CASSLDPAAGGEPQHF
.	.	TRBV6-6	TRBJ1-5	TGTGCCAGCAGTTACTCCGACAATCAGCCCCAGCATTTT	CASSYSDNQPQHF
.	TRBD2	TRBV30	TRBJ2-1	TGTGCCTGGAGTGCCGGCGGGGGGCCCTACAATGAGCAGTTCTTC	CAWSAGGGPYNEQFF
.	.	TRBV7-2	TRBJ1-1	TGTGCCAGCAGCCTATTGACAGGGAACACTGAAGCTTTCTTT	CASSLLTGNTEAFF
.	.	TRBV7-8	TRBJ1-1	TGTGCCAGCAGCTTAACAGGCTCTAATGAAGCTTTCTTT	CASSLTGSNEAFF
.	TRBD2	TRBV7-7	TRBJ2-5	TGTGCCAGCAGCTTGGCGGGAGCTACCCAAGAGACCCAGTACTTC	CASSLAGATQETQYF
once	TRBD2	TRBV5-6	TRBJ2-2	TGTGCCAGCCAGCCGGGAGGGGGATGGACCGGGGAGCTGTTTTTT	CASQPGGGWTGELFF
.	.	TRBV11-2	TRBJ1-5	TGTGCCAGCAGCTTAGACCTATATAGCAATCAGCCCCAGCATTTT	CASSLDLYSNQPQHF
.	TRBD1	TRBV25-1	TRBJ1-6	TGTGCCAGCAGTACAATTAGGGACTTCGGGACAGATGATTCACCCCTCCACTTT	CASSTIRDFGTDDSPLHF
.	.	TRBV6-5	TRBJ2-7	TGTGCCAGCAGTACAACAGGGTTAATTTACGAGCAGTACTTC	CASSTTGLIYEQYF
.	TRBD2	TRBV11-2	TRBJ2-5	TGTGCCACGACTAGCGGGGGTTCCGGGTCCCAGTACTTC	CATTSGGSGSQYF
once	.	TRBV4-1	TRBJ1-1	TGCGCCAGCAGCATGACTCCTGCTGGTTGGACTGAAGCTTTCTTT	CASSMTPAGWTEAFF
.	TRBD1	TRBV6-1	TRBJ2-7	TGTGCCAGCAGTGCCCGTGGGACAGGGGGGTCCTACGAGCAGTACTTC	CASSARGTGGSYEQYF
.	.	TRBV27	TRBJ2-3	TGTGCCAGCGGCTCCTCCACAGATACGCAGTATTTT	CASGSSTDTQYF
.	.	TRBV7-9	TRBJ1-2	TGTGCCAGCAGCCTAATGGGGGGCTACACCTTC	CASSLMGGYTF
.	.	TRBV6-6	TRBJ2-7	TGTGCCAGCAGTTCCGACTACGAGCAGTACTTC	CASSSDYEQYF
.	.	TRBV6-2/TRBV6-3	TRBJ2-6	TGTGCCAGCAGTTCCCCCTCAATTACTGGGGCCAACGTCCTGACTTTC	CASSSPSITGANVLTF
.	.	TRBV4-1	TRBJ1-5	TGCGCCAGCAGCCCCGATCGTAGCAATCAGCCCCAGCATTTT	CASSPDRSNQPQHF
.	TRBD2	TRBV10-3	TRBJ2-2	TGTGCCATCAGGGTTTCTCTAGCGGGGGGAAACACCGGGGAGCTGTTTTTT	CAIRVSLAGGNTGELFF
.	.	TRBV6-5	TRBJ1-1	TGTGCCAGCAGTTACGCCGCGGGGAACACTGAAGCTTTCTTT	CASSYAAGNTEAFF
.	.	TRBV5-1	TRBJ2-3	TGCGCCAGCAGCATGGGACTTAGAGATACGCAGTATTTT	CASSMGLRDTQYF
.	TRBD1	TRBV6-6	TRBJ2-7	TGTGCCAGCAGTTACTCGACAGGGTTTGCCTACGAGCAGTACTTC	CASSYSTGFAYEQYF
.	.	TRBV11-2	TRBJ2-7	TGTGCCAGCAGCTTAGCCAGGGGCGCCTCCTACGAGCAGTACTTC	CASSLARGASYEQYF
once	TRBD1	TRBV19	TRBJ1-6	TGTGCCAGTAGCGCCGGGACAGGGTATAATTCACCCCTCCACTTT	CASSAGTGYNSPLHF
.	.	TRBV24-1	TRBJ1-5	TGTGCCACCAGTGATTCTAGGCAGGGCAATCAGCCCCAGCATTTT	CATSDSRQGNQPQHF
.	.	TRBV5-1	TRBJ1-2	TGCGCCAGCAGCCTGGGACGGGGGGAAGCCTACACCTTC	CASSLGRGEAYTF
.	.	TRBV5-4	TRBJ2-2	TGTGCCAGCAGCCTGGGTGTGGTGCGCGACACCGGGGAGCTGTTTTTT	CASSLGVVRDTGELFF
.	.	TRBV7-9	TRBJ2-3	TGTGCCAGCAGCTTAGGAGGTCGGCAGGGTACAGATACGCAGTATTTT	CASSLGGRQGTDTQYF
once	.	TRBV27	TRBJ2-7	TGTGCCAGCAGTTTGAACACCCTGGGCTACGAGCAGTACTTC	CASSLNTLGYEQYF
.	.	TRBV28	TRBJ1-2	TGTGCCAGCAGCCTCCCTAGTTCCCGCGGTGGCTACACCTTC	CASSLPSSRGGYTF
.	TRBD2	TRBV10-3	TRBJ2-3	TGTGCCATCAGTGAGTCGAATCGCGGGGGGCATAAAGATACGCAGTATTTT	CAISESNRGGHKDTQYF
.	.	TRBV5-6	TRBJ2-1	TGTGCCAGCAGCTTTACGAGGTATGAGCAGTTCTTC	CASSFTRYEQFF
.	TRBD1	TRBV6-5	TRBJ1-2	TGTGCCAGCCAATGGACAGGGGAGAATGGCTACACCTTC	CASQWTGENGYTF
.	TRBD1	TRBV4-2	TRBJ1-5	TGTGCCAGCAGCCGTCCCGGGACAGGGGACAATCAGCCCCAGCATTTT	CASSRPGTGDNQPQHF
.	.	TRBV28	TRBJ2-5	TGTGCCAGCAATTGGGGGGCCTTCCAAGAGACCCAGTACTTC	CASNWGAFQETQYF
.	TRBD1	TRBV7-9	TRBJ1-2	TGTGCCAGCAGCCCTAGTGGGTTCAGGGACAGGTCCGCCTTGTATGGCTACACCTTC	CASSPSGFRDRSALYGYTF
.	.	TRBV2	TRBJ1-4	TGTGCCAGCAGGGGCGGTACTAATGAAAAACTGTTTTTT	CASRGGTNEKLFF
.	TRBD1	TRBV12-5	TRBJ1-1	TGTGCTAGTGGTTCGTTCCCTGACAGGGGAACTGAAGCTTTCTTT	CASGSFPDRGTEAFF
once	.	TRBV5-1	TRBJ1-1	TGCGCCAGCAGCTTGGGGCAGAAGGTGGGTGAAGCTTTCTTT	CASSLGQKVGEAFF
.	.	TRBV6-2/TRBV6-3	TRBJ1-2	TGTGCCAGCAGTGGCGGGACACGAGATTATGGCTACACCTTC	CASSGGTRDYGYTF
.	TRBD1	TRBV6-5	TRBJ1-2	TGTGCCAGCAGTTACTCGATACAGGGGGGCTACACCTTC	CASSYSIQGGYTF
.	TRBD1	TRBV7-9	TRBJ1-2	TGTGCCAGCAGCCCCGGGACAGGCGGCTACACCTTC	CASSPGTGGYTF
.	TRBD1	TRBV24-1	TRBJ2-1	TGTGCCACCTCGACAGGGAGCTCCTACAATGAGCAGTTCTTC	CATSTGSSYNEQFF
.	TRBD1	TRBV19	TRBJ2-7	TGTGCCAGTAGTAGACAGGGGAAGGGGTCCTACGAGCAGTACTTC	CASSRQGKGSYEQYF
.	.	TRBV2	TRBJ1-2	TGTGCCAGCAGTCGTAGGGTCCATGGCTACACCTTC	CASSRRVHGYTF
.	.	TRBV5-1	TRBJ2-7	TGCGCCAGCGCCGCGGAACCTTCCTACGAGCAGTACTTC	CASAAEPSYEQYF
.	.	TRBV2	TRBJ2-3	TGTGCCAGCAGTGAAGAAGTACGGGATACGCAGTATTTT	CASSEEVRDTQYF
.	.	TRBV6-5	TRBJ2-5	TGTGCCAGCAGTTATGGGGAGACCCAGTACTTC	CASSYGETQYF
once	TRBD2	TRBV5-1	TRBJ2-1	TGCGCCAGCAGCTCTAGCGGGGGGGGTCCCAATGAGCAGTTCTTC	CASSSSGGGPNEQFF
once	.	TRBV2	TRBJ2-3	TGTGCCAGCAGTATCTATAGCACAGATACGCAGTATTTT	CASSIYSTDTQYF
.	.	TRBV6-1	TRBJ1-5	TGTGCCAGCAGTGAACTCCTAGGCTCGAGTCAGCCCCAGCATTTT	CASSELLGSSQPQHF